This is a list of T cell receptor beta chains from one sample in a study of circulating and synovial CD4+ cells in juvenile arthritis. Assay: immunoSEQ multiplex PCR; the TCRdb copy retains only in-frame clones and omits some. Here the sample spans around 35,000 clones, roughly 96% being singletons. The sequenced sample consisted of CD4+ T cells from blood. These receptor sequences come from a human donor with juvenile idiopathic arthritis. The CDR3 runs from the conserved cysteine through the conserved F or W. Each record gives: D gene, clone size, V gene, J gene, CDR3 DNA, CDR3 protein. The D gene is left open where the match is weak. Clone size is not always given. Where it is, it says once, few, many or a class for expanded clones.

>TRBD2|NA|TRBV5-1|TRBJ2-7
TGCGCCAGCAGCTTGACGAGCGGGAGCGAGCAGTACTTC
CASSLTSGSEQYF
>TRBD1|NA|TRBV6-1|TRBJ1-1
TGTGCCAGCGGACAGGCGGGTGTAACTGAAGCTTTCTTT
CASGQAGVTEAFF
>NA|NA|TRBV6-1|TRBJ2-3
TGTGCCAGCAGTGATCAGGTCGGGATGGCAAATACGCAGTATTTT
CASSDQVGMANTQYF
>TRBD1|NA|TRBV7-9|TRBJ2-3
TGTGCCAGCAGCGACCGGGACAGGGGGACAGATACGCAGTATTTT
CASSDRDRGTDTQYF
>NA|NA|TRBV10-2|TRBJ2-1
TGCGCCAGCCGTCAGATACTAGTAAGTGAGCAGTTCTTC
CASRQILVSEQFF
>NA|NA|TRBV19|TRBJ1-6
TGTGCCAGTAGTTTAGAGATCACATCACCCCTCCACTTT
CASSLEITSPLHF
>TRBD2|NA|TRBV7-6|TRBJ2-3
TGTGCCAGCAGCGGCGGCGGGCGCGGGAGTGCCGCAGATACGCAGTATTTT
CASSGGGRGSAADTQYF
>NA|NA|TRBV6-5|TRBJ1-6
TGTGCCAGCAGTTACGTGGGGCCCTCGAATTCACCCCTCCACTTT
CASSYVGPSNSPLHF
>NA|NA|TRBV11-3|TRBJ2-1
TGTGCCAGCAGCTCAACAGGTTACAATGAGCAGTTCTTC
CASSSTGYNEQFF
>NA|NA|TRBV10-1|TRBJ2-5
TGCGCCAGCAGTCAGGGGGGAGAGACCCAGTACTTC
CASSQGGETQYF
>TRBD2|NA|TRBV5-1|TRBJ2-3
TGCGCCAGCAGCTCAACTAGCGGGGGGGGCTCAGATACGCAGTATTTT
CASSSTSGGGSDTQYF
>NA|NA|TRBV27|TRBJ1-6
TGTGCCAGCTCCCGTGGCAGGGGATCTTATAATTCCCCCCTCCACTTT
CASSRGRGSYNSPLHF
>TRBD2|once|TRBV4-1|TRBJ2-2
TGCGCCAGCAGCCAACCTAGCGGGGGGTACACCGGGGAGCTGTTTTTT
CASSQPSGGYTGELFF
>NA|NA|TRBV5-1|TRBJ2-7
TGCGCCAGCAGCTTCTCTGGCATCGAGCAGTACTTC
CASSFSGIEQYF
>TRBD2|NA|TRBV25-1|TRBJ2-1
TGTGCCAGCAGTAGGATAGCGGGAGACCACAATGAGCAGTTCTTC
CASSRIAGDHNEQFF
>NA|NA|TRBV2|TRBJ1-5
TGTGCCAGCAGTGAGTGGATGTCCAGGCTTGGACAGCCCCAGCATTTT
CASSEWMSRLGQPQHF
>NA|NA|TRBV7-3|TRBJ1-1
TGTGCCAGCAGCTTCGGAACAGACACTGAAGCTTTCTTT
CASSFGTDTEAFF
>TRBD1|NA|TRBV5-4|TRBJ1-2
TGTGCCAGCAGCTTGAGAGACAGGGCGGGCTATGGCTACACCTTC
CASSLRDRAGYGYTF
>NA|once|TRBV11-2|TRBJ1-1
TGTGCCAGCAGCTTAGGGGCCCCTGTGAACACTGAAGCTTTCTTT
CASSLGAPVNTEAFF
>NA|NA|TRBV27|TRBJ1-2
TGTGCCAGCCGAAGCAGGGCAGACCCCTATGGCTACACCTTC
CASRSRADPYGYTF
>NA|NA|TRBV20-1|TRBJ1-1
TGCAGTGCGATGGACAGAGCTTTCTTT
CSAMDRAFF
>TRBD1|NA|TRBV5-4|TRBJ1-1
TGTGCCAGCAGCTTAGGACAGGGAGGGACTGAAGCTTTCTTT
CASSLGQGGTEAFF
>TRBD1|NA|TRBV2|TRBJ1-1
TGTGCCAGCAGCAAACAGGGGCCGAACACTGAAGCTTTCTTT
CASSKQGPNTEAFF
>TRBD2|NA|TRBV15|TRBJ2-5
TGTGCCACCAGCAGAGATCCGGGGGGGCAAGAGACCCAGTACTTC
CATSRDPGGQETQYF
>NA|NA|TRBV4-1|TRBJ1-1
TGCGCCAGCAGCCAGCCAGCGAAACCGAACACTGAAGCTTTCTTT
CASSQPAKPNTEAFF
>TRBD1|NA|TRBV18|TRBJ2-4
TGTGCCAGCTCACCCCGGACAGGGGTGGCGGACATTCAGTACTTC
CASSPRTGVADIQYF
>TRBD1|NA|TRBV9|TRBJ1-1
TGTGCCAGCAGCCTGAGCATCGGCTCAGGGGGAGCTTTCTTT
CASSLSIGSGGAFF
>NA|NA|TRBV19|TRBJ1-2
TGTGCCAGTAGTAAGGGAGTTCTAGACTATGGCTACACCTTC
CASSKGVLDYGYTF
>NA|NA|TRBV4-2|TRBJ2-2
TGTGCCAGCAGAGGACAGAACACCGGGGAGCTGTTTTTT
CASRGQNTGELFF
>TRBD1|NA|TRBV28|TRBJ1-5
TGTGCCAGCAGTTTACGACAGGGGGCGAATCAGCCCCAGCATTTT
CASSLRQGANQPQHF
>NA|NA|TRBV29-1|TRBJ1-2
TGCAGCGTTGAAGTGGAGGGCTACTATGGCTACACCTTC
CSVEVEGYYGYTF
>NA|NA|TRBV19|TRBJ1-2
TGTGCCAGTAGTATAGCCGCAGGGGCCAACTATGGCTACACCTTC
CASSIAAGANYGYTF
>TRBD1|NA|TRBV13|TRBJ1-1
TGTGCCAGCAGCTTAGGTACCAGGGACAGAAAAGCTTTCTTT
CASSLGTRDRKAFF